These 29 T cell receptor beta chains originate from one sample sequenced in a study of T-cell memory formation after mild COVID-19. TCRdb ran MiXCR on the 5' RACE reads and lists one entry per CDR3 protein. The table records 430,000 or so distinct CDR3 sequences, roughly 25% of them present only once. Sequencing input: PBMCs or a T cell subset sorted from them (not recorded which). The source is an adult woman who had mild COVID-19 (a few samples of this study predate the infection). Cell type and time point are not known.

CDR3 region: CASSLHLQDGSRHQPQHF. The CDR3 bases are TGTGCCAGCAGCTTGCATCTCCAGGATGGGTCCCGCCATCAGCCCCAGCATTTT. J is TRBJ1-5 and V is TRBV5-6, with unresolved D. The CDR3 consists of 18 residues. Deletions cut 1 base from V and 5 bases from J, with 22 bases between. CDR1 SGHDT and CDR2 YYEEEE come from the germline V gene. The whole variable domain, remainder taken from reference TRBV5-6 and TRBJ1-5, is DAGVTQSPTHLIKTRGQQVTLRCSPKSGHDTVSWYQQALGQGPQFIFQYYEEEERQRGNFPDRFSGHQFPNYSSELNVNALLLGDSALYLCASSLHLQDGSRHQPQHFGDGTRLSIL.

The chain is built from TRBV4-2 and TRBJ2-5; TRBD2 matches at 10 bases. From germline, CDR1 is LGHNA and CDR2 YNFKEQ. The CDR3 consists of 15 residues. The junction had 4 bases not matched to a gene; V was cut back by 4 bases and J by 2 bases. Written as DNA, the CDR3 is TGTGCCAGCAGCCCCACTAGCGGGGTGCAAGAGACCCAGTACTTC. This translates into CASSPTSGVQETQYF.

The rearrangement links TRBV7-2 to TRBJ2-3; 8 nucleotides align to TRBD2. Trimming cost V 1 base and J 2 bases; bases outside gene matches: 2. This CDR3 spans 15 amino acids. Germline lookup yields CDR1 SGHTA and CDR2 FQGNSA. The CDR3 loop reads CASSLVLADTDTQYF. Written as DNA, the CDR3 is TGTGCCAGCAGCTTAGTACTAGCGGACACAGATACGCAGTATTTT. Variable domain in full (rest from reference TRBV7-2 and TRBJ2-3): GAGVSQSPSNKVTEKGKDVELRCDPISGHTALYWYRQSLGQGLEFLIYFQGNSAPDKSGLPSDRFSAERTGGSVSTLTIQRTQQEDSAVYLCASSLVLADTDTQYFGPGTRLTVL.

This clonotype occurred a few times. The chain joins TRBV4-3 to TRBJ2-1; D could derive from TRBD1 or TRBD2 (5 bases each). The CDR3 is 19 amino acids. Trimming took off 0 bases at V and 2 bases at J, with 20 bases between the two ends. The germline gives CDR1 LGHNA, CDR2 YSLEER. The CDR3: CASSQETVQPGTTYNEQFF. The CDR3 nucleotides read TGCGCCAGCAGCCAAGAGACCGTTCAACCCGGGACCACCTACAATGAGCAGTTCTTC.

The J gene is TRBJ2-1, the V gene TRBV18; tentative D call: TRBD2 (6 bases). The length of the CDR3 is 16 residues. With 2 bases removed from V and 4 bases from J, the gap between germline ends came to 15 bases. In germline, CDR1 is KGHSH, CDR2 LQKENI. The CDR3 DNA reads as TGTGCCAGCTCACCATTTTGGGCTAGCGAGTACAATGAGCAGTTCTTC. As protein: CASSPFWASEYNEQFF.

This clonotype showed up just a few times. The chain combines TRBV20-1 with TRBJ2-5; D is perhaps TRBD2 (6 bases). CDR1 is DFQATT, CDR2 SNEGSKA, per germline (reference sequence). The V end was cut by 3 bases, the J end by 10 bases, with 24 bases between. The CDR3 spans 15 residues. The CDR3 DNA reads TGCAGTGCTAGGGCTTCCCGATCTAGCGACTTACGCCAGTACTTC. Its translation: CSARASRSSDLRQYF.

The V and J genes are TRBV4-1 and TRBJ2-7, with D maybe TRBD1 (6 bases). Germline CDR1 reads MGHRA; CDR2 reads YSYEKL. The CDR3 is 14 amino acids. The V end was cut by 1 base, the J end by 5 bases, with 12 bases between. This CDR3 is CASSQVSGVDEQYF. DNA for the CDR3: TGCGCCAGCAGCCAAGTCTCAGGGGTAGACGAGCAGTACTTC.

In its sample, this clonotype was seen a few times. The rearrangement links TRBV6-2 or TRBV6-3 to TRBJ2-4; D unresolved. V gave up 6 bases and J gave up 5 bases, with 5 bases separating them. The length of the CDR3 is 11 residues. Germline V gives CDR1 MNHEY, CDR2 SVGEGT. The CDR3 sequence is CASRVENIQYF. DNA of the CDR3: TGTGCCAGCAGGGTGGAAAACATTCAGTACTTC.

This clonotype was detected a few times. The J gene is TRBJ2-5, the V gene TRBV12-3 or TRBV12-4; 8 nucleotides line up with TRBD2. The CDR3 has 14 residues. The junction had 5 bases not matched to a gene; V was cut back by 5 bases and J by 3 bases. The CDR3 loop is CASSPNSGKETQYF. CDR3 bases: TGTGCCAGCAGTCCAAATAGCGGGAAAGAGACCCAGTACTTC.

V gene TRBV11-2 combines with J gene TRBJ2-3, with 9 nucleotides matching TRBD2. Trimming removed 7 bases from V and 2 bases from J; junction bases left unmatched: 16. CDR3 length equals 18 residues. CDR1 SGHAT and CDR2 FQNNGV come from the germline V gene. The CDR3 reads CASIDYRREGKVTDTQYF. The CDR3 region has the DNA TGTGCCAGCATCGATTACCGGCGGGAGGGTAAAGTCACAGATACGCAGTATTTT.

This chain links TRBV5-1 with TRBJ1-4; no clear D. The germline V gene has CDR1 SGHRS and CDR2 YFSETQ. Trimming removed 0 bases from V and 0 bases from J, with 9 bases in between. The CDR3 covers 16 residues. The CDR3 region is CASSLVGISTNEKLFF. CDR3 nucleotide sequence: TGCGCCAGCAGCTTGGTAGGGATTTCAACTAATGAAAAACTGTTTTTT.

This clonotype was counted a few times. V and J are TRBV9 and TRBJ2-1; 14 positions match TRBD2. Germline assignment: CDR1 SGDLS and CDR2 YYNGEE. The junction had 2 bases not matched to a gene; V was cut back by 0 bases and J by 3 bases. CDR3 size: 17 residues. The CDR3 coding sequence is TGTGCCAGCAGCGTAGCCGGACTAGCGGGGGGCTACAATGAGCAGTTCTTC. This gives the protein CASSVAGLAGGYNEQFF.

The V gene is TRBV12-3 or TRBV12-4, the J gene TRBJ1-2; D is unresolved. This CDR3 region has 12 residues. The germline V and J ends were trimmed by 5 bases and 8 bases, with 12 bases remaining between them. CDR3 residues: CASSENPGGYTF. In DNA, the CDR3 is TGTGCCAGCAGTGAGAACCCTGGGGGCTACACCTTC.

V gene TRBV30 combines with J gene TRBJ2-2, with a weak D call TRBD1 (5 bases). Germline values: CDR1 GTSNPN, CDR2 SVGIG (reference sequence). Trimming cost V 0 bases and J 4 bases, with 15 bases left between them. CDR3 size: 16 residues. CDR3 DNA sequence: TGTGCCTGGAGTGTGACCAGCAGGGTTCGCACCGGGGAGCTGTTTTTT. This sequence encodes CAWSVTSRVRTGELFF.

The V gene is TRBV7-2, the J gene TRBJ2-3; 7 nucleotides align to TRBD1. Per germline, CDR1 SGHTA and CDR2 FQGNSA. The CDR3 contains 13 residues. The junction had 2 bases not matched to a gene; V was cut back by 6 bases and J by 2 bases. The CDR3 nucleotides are TGTGCCAGCAGGACAGGGTCCACAGATACGCAGTATTTT. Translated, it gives CASRTGSTDTQYF.

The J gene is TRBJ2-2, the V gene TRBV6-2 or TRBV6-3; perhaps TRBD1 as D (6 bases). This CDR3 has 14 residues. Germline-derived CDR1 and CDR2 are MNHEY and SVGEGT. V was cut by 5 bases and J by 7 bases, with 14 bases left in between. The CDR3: CASSTAGTSGELFF. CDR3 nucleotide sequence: TGTGCCAGCAGTACCGCCGGGACAAGCGGGGAGCTGTTTTTT.

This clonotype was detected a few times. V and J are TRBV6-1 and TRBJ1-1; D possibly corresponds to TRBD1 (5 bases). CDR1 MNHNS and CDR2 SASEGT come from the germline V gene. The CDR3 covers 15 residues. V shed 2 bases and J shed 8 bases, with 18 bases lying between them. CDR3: CASSESRVWGVEAFF. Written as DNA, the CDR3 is TGTGCCAGCAGTGAATCCAGGGTTTGGGGGGTAGAAGCTTTCTTT.

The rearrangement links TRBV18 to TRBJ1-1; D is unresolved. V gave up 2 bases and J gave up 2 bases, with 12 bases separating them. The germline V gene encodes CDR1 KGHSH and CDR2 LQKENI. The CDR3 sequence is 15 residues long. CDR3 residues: CASSPTARGNTEAFF. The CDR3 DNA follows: TGTGCCAGCTCACCAACCGCCCGGGGAAACACTGAAGCTTTCTTT.

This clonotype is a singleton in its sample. The CDR3: CASSEGDEKLFF. The CDR3 bases are TGTGCCAGCAGCGAGGGGGATGAAAAACTGTTTTTT. The V and J genes are TRBV7-9 and TRBJ1-4, with D tentatively TRBD1 (6 bases). Germline V gene sequence: CDR1 SEHNR, CDR2 FQNEAQ (reference sequence). Trimming removed 5 bases from V and 6 bases from J, with 7 bases in between. This CDR3 is built from 12 residues.

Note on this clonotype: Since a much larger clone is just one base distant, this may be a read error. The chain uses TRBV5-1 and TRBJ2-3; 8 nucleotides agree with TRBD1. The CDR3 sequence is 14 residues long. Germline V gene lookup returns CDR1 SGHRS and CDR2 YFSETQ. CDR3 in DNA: TGCGCCAGCAGCATCTCAGGGGGCGCGGATACGCAGTGTTTT. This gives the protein CASSISGGADTQCF.

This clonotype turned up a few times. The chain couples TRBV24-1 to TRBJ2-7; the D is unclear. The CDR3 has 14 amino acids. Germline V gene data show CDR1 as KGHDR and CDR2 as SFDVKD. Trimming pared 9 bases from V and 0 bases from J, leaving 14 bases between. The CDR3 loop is CATPIRRISYEQYF. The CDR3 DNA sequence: TGTGCCACCCCCATCCGCCGGATCTCCTACGAGCAGTACTTC.

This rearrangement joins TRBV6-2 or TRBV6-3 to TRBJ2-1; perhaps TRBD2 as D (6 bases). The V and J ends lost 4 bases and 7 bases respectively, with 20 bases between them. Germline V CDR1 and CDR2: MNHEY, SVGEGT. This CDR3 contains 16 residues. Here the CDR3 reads CASSLSREEGENEQFF. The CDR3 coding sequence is TGTGCCAGCAGTTTGTCGAGGGAGGAAGGGGAGAATGAGCAGTTCTTC.

The CDR3 DNA reads as TGTGCCACCAGCAGGAGGACAGGGGCTAACGAGCAGTACTTC. Protein: CATSRRTGANEQYF. The V gene is TRBV15, the J gene TRBJ2-7, with 9 bases that match TRBD1. The CDR3 length is 14 residues. The V gene's germline CDR1 is LNHNV and CDR2 YYDKDF (reference sequence). Trimming removed 3 bases from V and 5 bases from J; junction bases left unmatched: 5.

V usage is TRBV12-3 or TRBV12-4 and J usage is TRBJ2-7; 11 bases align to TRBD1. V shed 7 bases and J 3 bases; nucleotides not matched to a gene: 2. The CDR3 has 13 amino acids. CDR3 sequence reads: CASTDRGLYEQYF. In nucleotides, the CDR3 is TGTGCCAGCACGGACAGGGGGCTCTACGAGCAGTACTTC.

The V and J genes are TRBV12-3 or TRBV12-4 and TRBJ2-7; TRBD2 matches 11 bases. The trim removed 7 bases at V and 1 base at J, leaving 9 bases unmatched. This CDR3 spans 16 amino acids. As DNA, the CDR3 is TGTGCCAGCACCTCGTATACTAGCGGGGGATCCTACGAGCAGTACTTC. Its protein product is CASTSYTSGGSYEQYF.

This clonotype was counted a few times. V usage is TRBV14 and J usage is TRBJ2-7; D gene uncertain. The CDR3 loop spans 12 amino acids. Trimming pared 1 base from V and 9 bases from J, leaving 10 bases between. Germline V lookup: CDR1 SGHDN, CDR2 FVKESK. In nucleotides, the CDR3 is TGTGCCAGCAGCCAAGTGACTTGGGTGCAGTACTTC. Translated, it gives CASSQVTWVQYF.

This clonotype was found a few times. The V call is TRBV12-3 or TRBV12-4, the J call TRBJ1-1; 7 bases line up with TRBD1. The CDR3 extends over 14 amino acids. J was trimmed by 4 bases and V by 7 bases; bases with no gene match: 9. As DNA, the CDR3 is TGTGCCAGCATACAACAGGGGTGGAGCACTGAAGCTTTCTTT. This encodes CASIQQGWSTEAFF.

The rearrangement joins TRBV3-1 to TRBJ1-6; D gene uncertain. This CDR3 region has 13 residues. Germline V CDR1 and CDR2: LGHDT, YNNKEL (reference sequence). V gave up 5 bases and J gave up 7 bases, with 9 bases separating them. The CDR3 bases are TGTGCCAGCAGCTCTTCTCCCAATTCACCCCTCCACTTT. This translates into CASSSSPNSPLHF.

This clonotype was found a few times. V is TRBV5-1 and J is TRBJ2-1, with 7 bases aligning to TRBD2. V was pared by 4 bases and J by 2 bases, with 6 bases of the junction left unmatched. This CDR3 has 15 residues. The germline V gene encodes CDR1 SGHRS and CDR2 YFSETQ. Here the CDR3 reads CASSGGGSPYNEQFF. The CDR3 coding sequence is TGCGCCAGCAGCGGGGGGGGATCCCCCTACAATGAGCAGTTCTTC. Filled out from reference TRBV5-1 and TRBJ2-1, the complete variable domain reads KAGVTQTPRYLIKTRGQQVTLSCSPISGHRSVSWYQQTPGQGLQFLFEYFSETQRNKGNFPGRFSGRQFSNSRSEMNVSTLELGDSALYLCASSGGGSPYNEQFFGPGTRLTVL.